One and the same sample provided the 9 T cell receptor beta chains below, sequenced in a study of control samples from healthy donors and cancer patients. The table came from immunoSEQ multiplex PCR; TCRdb's copy has only in-frame clones and leaves some out. Among about 92,000 clones listed, roughly 78% were seen once. Specimen: blood. These receptors came from a woman aged 60 to 75 in good health.

Ten or more counts support this clone. V is TRBV5-1 and J is TRBJ1-2; 8 positions match TRBD1. Per the germline V gene, CDR1 is SGHRS and CDR2 is YFSETQ. J gave up 6 bases and V 0 bases, and 1 base lay outside the gene matches. This CDR3 has 13 residues. CDR3 bases: TGCGCCAGCAGCTTGGGGACAGGGAATGGCTACACCTTC. Translation: CASSLGTGNGYTF.

The gene calls are TRBV28 and TRBJ2-5; D is perhaps TRBD1 or TRBD2 (5 bases each). This CDR3 has 15 amino acids. Trimming took 0 bases from V and 0 from J, leaving 8 bases between them. Germline V gives CDR1 MDHEN, CDR2 SYDVKM. CDR3 coding DNA: TGTGCCAGCAGTTTATGGGGACGGAACCAAGAGACCCAGTACTTC. It translates to CASSLWGRNQETQYF. Filled out from reference TRBV28 and TRBJ2-5, the complete variable domain reads DVKVTQSSRYLVKRTGEKVFLECVQDMDHENMFWYRQDPGLGLRLIYFSYDVKMKEKGDIPEGYSVSREKKERFSLILESASTNQTSMYLCASSLWGRNQETQYFGPGTRLLVL.

This sequence joins TRBV7-9 and TRBJ2-7; a weak D match, TRBD2 (5 bases). The germline gives CDR1 SEHNR, CDR2 FQNEAQ (reference sequence). The CDR3 length is 15 residues. V gave up 1 base and J gave up 5 bases, with 15 bases separating them. CDR3 nucleotides: TGTGCCAGCAGCTTAGGAGACCTCCGGGGTAACGAGCAGTACTTC. It yields the protein CASSLGDLRGNEQYF.

This clone was seen many times. The CDR3 DNA reads as TGTGCCAGCAGCCAACAGGGGGCGCGGGAGACCCAGTACTTC. Encoded protein: CASSQQGARETQYF. The chain is built from TRBV11-1 and TRBJ2-5, with 9 bases fitting TRBD1. Germline CDR1 and CDR2: SGHAT and FQDESV (reference sequence). The CDR3 is made up of 14 amino acids. V dropped 5 bases and J dropped 5; count of bases not matched to a gene: 6. The variable domain in full, completed from reference TRBV11-1 and TRBJ2-5, reads EAEVAQSPRYKITEKSQAVAFWCDPISGHATLYWYRQILGQGPELLVQFQDESVVDDSQLPKDRFSAERLKGVDSTLKIQPAELGDSAMYLCASSQQGARETQYFGPGTRLLVL.

In this sample, this clone turned up once. The chain combines TRBV10-1 with TRBJ2-1; TRBD2 matches at 8 bases. The length of the CDR3 is 15 residues. Germline lookup yields CDR1 WNHNN and CDR2 SYGVQD (reference sequence). V trimming: 4 bases; J trimming: 6 bases; junction bases outside the gene matches: 8. CDR3 bases: TGCGCCAGCAGTGGCAAGCGGGGGCGGGGCAATGAGCAGTTCTTC. This translates into CASSGKRGRGNEQFF.

This chain connects TRBV2 to TRBJ2-5; 11 bases are a match to TRBD2. The CDR3 consists of 15 residues. J was trimmed by 1 base and V by 11 bases; bases with no gene match: 9. Germline-derived CDR1 and CDR2 are SNHLY and FYNNEI. The CDR3 DNA sequence: TGTGCCTACCGGGCTAGCGGGGGGCTCCAAGAGACCCAGTACTTC. Its protein is CAYRASGGLQETQYF. The full variable domain, its missing parts supplied by reference TRBV2 and TRBJ2-5, is EPEVTQTPSHQVTQMGQEVILRCVPISNHLYFYWYRQILGQKVEFLVSFYNNEISEKSEIFDDQFSVERPDGSNFTLKIRSTKLEDSAMYFCAYRASGGLQETQYFGPGTRLLVL.

As DNA, the CDR3 is TGCGCCAGGAAGGACACTGAAGCTTTCTTT. The encoded protein is CARKDTEAFF. V is TRBV10-1 and J is TRBJ1-1; D gene uncertain. The CDR3 is made up of 10 amino acids. Deletions cut 9 bases from V and 3 bases from J, with 5 bases between. The germline V gene encodes CDR1 WNHNN and CDR2 SYGVQD (reference sequence).

The rearrangement joins TRBV5-1 to TRBJ2-3; D uncertain. Germline V gene sequence: CDR1 SGHRS, CDR2 YFSETQ. The CDR3 loop spans 13 amino acids. Trimming removed 2 bases from V and 2 bases from J, with 6 bases in between. CDR3 coding DNA: TGCGCCAGCAGCTTAACCCCCACAGATACGCAGTATTTT. Residues: CASSLTPTDTQYF.

CDR3 residues: CATLEVGCQSYEQYF. Here the CDR3 DNA reads TGTGCCACCCTAGAAGTGGGGTGCCAGTCTTACGAGCAGTACTTC. V is TRBV24-1 and J is TRBJ2-7; no clear D gene. The V end was cut by 9 bases, the J end by 4 bases, with 21 bases between. Germline CDR1 and CDR2: KGHDR and SFDVKD. The CDR3 is made up of 15 amino acids.